A selection of T cell receptor beta chains follows, all from one sample in a study of T cells in Graves' hyperthyroidism and ophthalmopathy. TCRdb ran MiXCR on the multiplex PCR reads and lists one entry per CDR3 protein. The table lists hundreds of thousands of distinct CDR3 sequences, around 21% of them singletons. Material for sequencing was blood. The receptor source for this set is a man aged 30-40 years with Graves' ophthalmopathy. Both conserved end residues are part of each CDR3. Fields, in order: D gene, J gene, clone size, V gene, CDR3 protein, CDR3 DNA. A D gene is named only where the DNA matches it firmly. Clone size is not always given. Where it is, it says once, few, many or a class for expanded clones.

d_gene: TRBD2
j_gene: TRBJ2-7
abundance: few
v_gene: TRBV7-2
CDR3aa: CASSLGTSGYYSYEQYF
CDR3nt: TGTGCCAGCAGCTTGGGGACTAGCGGCTACTACTCCTACGAGCAGTACTTC

d_gene: TRBD1
j_gene: TRBJ2-3
abundance: many
v_gene: TRBV27
CDR3aa: CASSLSGTASTDTQYF
CDR3nt: TGTGCCAGCAGTTTATCGGGGACAGCAAGCACAGATACGCAGTATTTT

d_gene: TRBD1
j_gene: TRBJ2-1
abundance: -
v_gene: TRBV5-4
CDR3aa: CASSPPGTGGLRDPNEQFF
CDR3nt: TGTGCCAGCAGCCCCCCCGGGACAGGGGGCTTGCGGGACCCAAATGAGCAGTTCTTC

d_gene: -
j_gene: TRBJ2-1
abundance: -
v_gene: TRBV9
CDR3aa: CASSVEKAGPSDPYNEQFF
CDR3nt: TGTGCCAGCAGCGTAGAAAAAGCGGGCCCCTCTGACCCTTACAATGAGCAGTTCTTC

d_gene: -
j_gene: TRBJ2-3
abundance: -
v_gene: TRBV29-1
CDR3aa: CSARGVHTDTQYF
CDR3nt: TGCAGCGCTAGAGGGGTCCACACAGATACGCAGTATTTT

d_gene: -
j_gene: TRBJ1-6
abundance: -
v_gene: TRBV10-3
CDR3aa: CAISENRSNSPLHF
CDR3nt: TGTGCCATCAGTGAGAACAGGAGTAATTCACCCCTCCACTTT

d_gene: -
j_gene: TRBJ2-2
abundance: few
v_gene: TRBV5-1
CDR3aa: CASSPGALTGELFF
CDR3nt: TGCGCCAGCAGCCCGGGGGCGCTCACCGGGGAGCTGTTTTTT

d_gene: TRBD2
j_gene: TRBJ2-3
abundance: -
v_gene: TRBV7-6
CDR3aa: CASSVPGLAGVDTQYF
CDR3nt: TGTGCCAGCAGCGTTCCGGGACTAGCGGGAGTGGATACGCAGTATTTT

d_gene: -
j_gene: TRBJ2-3
abundance: few
v_gene: TRBV6-5
CDR3aa: CASSYSITSIGADTQYF
CDR3nt: TGTGCCAGCAGTTACTCGATCACCTCAATAGGGGCAGATACGCAGTATTTT

d_gene: -
j_gene: TRBJ2-2
abundance: few
v_gene: TRBV12-5
CDR3aa: CASGIWGTGELFF
CDR3nt: TGTGCTAGTGGAATTTGGGGAACCGGGGAGCTGTTTTTT

d_gene: -
j_gene: TRBJ2-7
abundance: -
v_gene: TRBV4-1
CDR3aa: CASSRVPGPRDEQYF
CDR3nt: TGCGCCAGCAGCCGAGTCCCGGGGCCAAGGGACGAGCAGTACTTC

d_gene: -
j_gene: TRBJ2-1
abundance: few
v_gene: TRBV19
CDR3aa: CASSISGNNEQFF
CDR3nt: TGTGCCAGTAGTATCTCAGGGAATAATGAGCAGTTCTTC

d_gene: -
j_gene: TRBJ2-1
abundance: -
v_gene: TRBV12-3/TRBV12-4
CDR3aa: CASSLQNPTSLYNEQFF
CDR3nt: TGTGCCAGCAGTTTACAGAACCCCACCTCCCTTTACAATGAGCAGTTCTTC

d_gene: -
j_gene: TRBJ2-5
abundance: few
v_gene: TRBV7-2
CDR3aa: CASSLGWVQETQYF
CDR3nt: TGTGCCAGCAGCTTAGGTTGGGTCCAAGAGACCCAGTACTTC

d_gene: -
j_gene: TRBJ1-5
abundance: -
v_gene: TRBV27
CDR3aa: CASSKTGGQPQHF
CDR3nt: TGTGCCAGCAGTAAGACAGGAGGTCAGCCCCAGCATTTT

d_gene: TRBD1
j_gene: TRBJ1-2
abundance: -
v_gene: TRBV28
CDR3aa: CASSQGQGGFGYTF
CDR3nt: TGTGCCAGCAGTCAAGGACAGGGGGGTTTTGGCTACACCTTC